The 5 T cell receptor beta chains in this list originate from one sample, sequenced in a study of T-cell reconstitution after alpha-beta-depleted transplantation in children. During its preparation, the TCRbeta library received unique molecular identifiers. MiXCR was run by TCRdb on the PCR reads, yielding one entry per CDR3 protein. Here the sample spans about 610,000 distinct CDR3 sequences, 10% to 13% being singletons. Material: PBMCs from the stem cell graft donor, obtained from the stem cell graft. Every receptor here comes from a human donor who donated a stem cell graft to a child with acute myeloid leukemia.

This clonotype was detected many times. The genes are TRBV5-1 and TRBJ1-1; TRBD1 might be the D (5 bases). There are 11 residues in the CDR3. CDR1 is SGHRS and CDR2 is YFSETQ in the germline V gene. The V end lost 5 bases, the J end lost 6 bases, and 8 bases lay between the germline ends. This chain's CDR3 is CASRQGPEAFF. The DNA for the CDR3 is TGCGCCAGCAGGCAGGGCCCTGAAGCTTTCTTT.

This clonotype has just a few counts. The chain carries TRBV24-1 and TRBJ2-3; D is unclear. V dropped 3 bases and J dropped 2 bases, with 8 bases sitting between them. Germline V gene sequence: CDR1 KGHDR, CDR2 SFDVKD. The CDR3 sequence is 14 residues long. The DNA of the CDR3 is TGTGCCACCAGTGATCCGCCCTTCACAGATACGCAGTATTTT. Translating it yields CATSDPPFTDTQYF.

The gene calls are TRBV24-1 and TRBJ2-1; 7 bases match TRBD1. CDR1 and CDR2 from the germline V gene are KGHDR and SFDVKD. This CDR3 has 15 amino acids. Losses at the gene ends were 6 bases for V and 7 bases for J; bases not matched to a gene: 11. In DNA, the CDR3 is TGTGCCACCAGTCGAGACAGGGCGATAGGTAATGAGCAGTTCTTC. Translated, it gives CATSRDRAIGNEQFF.

V and J are TRBV7-3 and TRBJ2-5, with D tentatively TRBD1 or TRBD2 (5 bases each). The V end lost 4 bases, the J end lost 4 bases, and 13 bases lay between the germline ends. From germline, CDR1 is SGHTA and CDR2 FQGTGA. The CDR3 is 14 residues long. CDR3 bases: TGTGCCAGCAGCTCGGGACCTACTCTAGAGACCCAGTACTTC. Translating it yields CASSSGPTLETQYF.

The chain has TRBV12-3 or TRBV12-4 and TRBJ2-7; tentatively, D is TRBD2 (6 bases). The CDR3 totals 16 residues. Deletions cut 2 bases from V and 0 bases from J, with 14 bases between. CDR3 coding DNA: TGTGCCAGCAGTTTATTTGGGGCGGGAAGCTCCTACGAGCAGTACTTC. Translation gives CASSLFGAGSSYEQYF.